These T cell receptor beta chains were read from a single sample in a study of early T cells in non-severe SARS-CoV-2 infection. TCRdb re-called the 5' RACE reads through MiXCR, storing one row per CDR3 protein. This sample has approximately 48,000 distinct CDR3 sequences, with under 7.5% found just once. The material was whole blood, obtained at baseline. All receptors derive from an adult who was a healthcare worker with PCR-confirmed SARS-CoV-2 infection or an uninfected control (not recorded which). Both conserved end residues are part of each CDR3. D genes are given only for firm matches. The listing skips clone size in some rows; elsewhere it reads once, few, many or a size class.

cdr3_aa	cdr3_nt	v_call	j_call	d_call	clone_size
CASSAGVLYGKNCFF	NA	TRBV6-5	TRBJ1-4	NA	few
CASSMIGEGGNQPQHF	TGTGCCAGTAGTATGATAGGAGAGGGCGGTAATCAGCCCCAGCATTTT	TRBV19	TRBJ1-5	NA	few
CSALGPFGEQYF	TGCAGTGCCCTCGGTCCGTTCGGCGAGCAGTACTTC	TRBV20-1	TRBJ2-7	NA	NA
CASKDRGFGYTF	TGTGCCAGTAAGGACAGGGGTTTTGGCTACACCTTC	TRBV6-6	TRBJ1-2	TRBD1	NA
CASSSITYNEQFF	TGTGCCAGCAGCTCTATAACCTACAATGAGCAGTTCTTC	TRBV11-2	TRBJ2-1	NA	NA
CASSFQRGRLAYEQYF	TGTGCCAGCAGTTTCCAGCGGGGGCGCTTGGCCTACGAGCAGTACTTC	TRBV12-3/TRBV12-4	TRBJ2-7	TRBD2	many
CASSRQDLASSYNSPLHF	TGTGCCAGCTCACGACAGGATTTGGCGAGCTCCTATAATTCACCCCTCCACTTT	TRBV18	TRBJ1-6	NA	many
CASKSPPYEQYF	TGTGCCAGCAAATCTCCCCCCTACGAGCAGTACTTC	TRBV28	TRBJ2-7	NA	NA
CASSTQGQGNEAFF	TGTGCCAGCAGTACCCAGGGACAGGGGAATGAAGCTTTCTTT	TRBV6-1	TRBJ1-1	TRBD1	few
CSASTGVWTASYEQYF	TGCAGTGCTAGTACGGGAGTCTGGACAGCCTCCTACGAGCAGTACTTC	TRBV20-1	TRBJ2-7	NA	many
CAISEINGHEQFF	TGTGCCATCAGTGAAATCAATGGGCATGAGCAGTTCTTC	TRBV10-3	TRBJ2-1	NA	many
CASSLVAGPPNYGYTF	TGCGCCAGCAGCTTGGTGGCAGGGCCTCCTAACTATGGCTACACCTTC	TRBV5-1	TRBJ1-2	NA	many
CASSRQQGAHEQYF	TGCGCCAGCAGCCGGCAACAGGGGGCCCACGAGCAGTACTTC	TRBV4-1	TRBJ2-7	TRBD1	NA
CASSIFRTGEVRAFF	TGTGCCAGCAGCATCTTCCGGACAGGGGAGGTAAGGGCTTTCTTT	TRBV5-6	TRBJ1-1	TRBD1	many
CASSLLGTPVNQPQHF	TGTGCCAGCAGTTTATTGGGAACACCGGTCAATCAGCCCCAGCATTTT	TRBV28	TRBJ1-5	NA	many
CAIMRTVNTGELFF	TGTGCCATCATGAGGACGGTCAACACCGGGGAGCTGTTTTTT	TRBV12-3/TRBV12-4	TRBJ2-2	NA	many
CASSFGGNYSTDTQYF	TGTGCCAGCAGCTTTGGGGGGAACTACAGCACAGATACGCAGTATTTT	TRBV7-9	TRBJ2-3	NA	NA
CASSLALTQYNEQFF	TGTGCCAGCAGCTTAGCGCTAACACAGTACAATGAGCAGTTCTTC	TRBV7-2	TRBJ2-1	NA	NA
CASSLGGTSGSEQFF	TGTGCCAGCAGCTTGGGGGGGACTAGTGGGAGTGAGCAGTTCTTC	TRBV11-2	TRBJ2-1	TRBD2	NA
CASRQSGSDYNEQFF	TGTGCCAGCAGACAGAGCGGGTCAGACTACAATGAGCAGTTCTTC	TRBV7-3	TRBJ2-1	NA	few
CASSLSQGFTEAFF	TGTGCCAGCAGTTTATCACAGGGGTTCACTGAAGCTTTCTTT	TRBV28	TRBJ1-1	TRBD1	NA
CASSSRSTDEQYF	TGTGCCAGCAGCTCCCGGTCCACAGACGAGCAGTACTTC	TRBV5-6	TRBJ2-7	NA	NA
CASSPRPPDCSYEQYF	TGTGCCAGCAGTCCCAGACCCCCCGACTGCTCCTACGAGCAGTACTTC	TRBV27	TRBJ2-7	NA	NA
CASRKRTGGTGELFF	TGTGCCAGCAGAAAAAGGACAGGGGGCACCGGGGAGCTGTTTTTT	TRBV7-3	TRBJ2-2	TRBD1	few
CASSLGGQALGNTIYF	TGTGCCAGCAGCTTAGGAGGACAAGCTCTAGGAAACACCATATATTTT	TRBV7-2	TRBJ1-3	NA	many
CASGERGSSYEQYF	TGTGCTAGTGGTGAGAGGGGCAGCTCCTACGAGCAGTACTTC	TRBV12-5	TRBJ2-7	NA	few